This TCR beta chain was recovered during a study of CD8 T cells in ankylosing spondylitis. Study conclusions and caveats: Clones linked to disease were reported to show significant enrichment in matched ankylosing spondylitis synovial fluid. Past studies reported some motif variants in reactive arthritis synovial fluid and blood. Characteristic of ankylosing spondylitis blood, it appeared, was a TCR beta motif comprising about eight highly homologous variants.

This clonotype was seen many times. Its antigen is currently unknown. Trimming removed 5 bases from V and 2 bases from J; junction bases left unmatched: 8. The CDR3 spans 16 residues. TCRdb passed the 5' RACE reads through MiXCR, listing each CDR3 protein once. This sample yields 670,000 or so distinct CDR3 sequences, of which 15% to 20% are seen a single time; around 20% belongs to the top ten. This TCR was sampled from a male donor with ankylosing spondylitis. The sequencing sample was made of blood, either unsorted or a sorted T cell fraction (not recorded which). The V and J genes are TRBV12-3 or TRBV12-4 and TRBJ2-5; 10 bases agree with TRBD1. For the CDR3, the DNA is TGTGCCAGCAGTCCCAGGGACAGGGGAAGTCAAGAGACCCAGTACTTC. Its protein product is CASSPRDRGSQETQYF.